The rows below give T cell receptor beta chains drawn from one sample of a study of blood T cell repertoires in COVID-19. Produced via immunoSEQ multiplex PCR; TCRdb's table is partial and in-frame only. The table lists approximately 350,000 clones, around four fifths of them singletons. Sequences were obtained from peripheral blood. The receptors come from a man aged 30 to 45 with active or convalescent COVID-19. CDR3s include the opening cysteine and the closing phenylalanine or tryptophan. Fields, in order: V gene, clone size, D gene, J gene, CDR3 length, CDR3 protein, CDR3 DNA. The D gene is left open where the match is weak. Rows may omit the clone size; those that give it use once, few, many or a size class.

v_call: TRBV4-1
clone_size: .
d_call: .
j_call: TRBJ1-2
cdr3_length: 19
cdr3_aa: CASSQGRLGAISPRYGYTF
cdr3_nt: TGCGCCAGCAGCCAAGGGAGACTGGGTGCTATATCGCCCCGGTATGGCTACACCTTC

v_call: TRBV2
clone_size: .
d_call: TRBD2
j_call: TRBJ2-5
cdr3_length: 20
cdr3_aa: CASSGFRTSGGLGGWGTQYF
cdr3_nt: TGTGCCAGCAGTGGTTTTCGGACTAGCGGGGGACTCGGGGGATGGGGGACCCAGTACTTC

v_call: TRBV29-1
clone_size: .
d_call: TRBD1
j_call: TRBJ2-1
cdr3_length: 12
cdr3_aa: CSVGQGMSEQFF
cdr3_nt: TGCAGCGTCGGACAGGGGATGAGTGAGCAGTTCTTC

v_call: TRBV30
clone_size: .
d_call: .
j_call: TRBJ2-7
cdr3_length: 13
cdr3_aa: CAWSVGQTYEQYF
cdr3_nt: TGTGCCTGGAGTGTAGGACAGACCTACGAGCAGTACTTC

v_call: TRBV3-1/TRBV3-2
clone_size: .
d_call: TRBD1
j_call: TRBJ1-1
cdr3_length: 15
cdr3_aa: CASSQELGGNAEAFF
cdr3_nt: TGTGCCAGCAGCCAAGAGTTAGGGGGCAACGCTGAAGCTTTCTTT

v_call: TRBV27
clone_size: few
d_call: .
j_call: TRBJ2-7
cdr3_length: 14
cdr3_aa: CASRPTGRNYEQYF
cdr3_nt: TGTGCCAGCAGGCCGACAGGGAGGAACTACGAGCAGTACTTC

v_call: TRBV27
clone_size: .
d_call: .
j_call: TRBJ1-1
cdr3_length: 16
cdr3_aa: CASSLEGVRGDTEAFF
cdr3_nt: TGTGCCAGCAGTCTCGAGGGGGTGAGAGGGGACACTGAAGCTTTCTTT

v_call: TRBV27
clone_size: few
d_call: .
j_call: TRBJ1-1
cdr3_length: 13
cdr3_aa: CASSFGQTTEAFF
cdr3_nt: TGTGCCAGCAGTTTTGGGCAGACCACTGAAGCTTTCTTT

v_call: TRBV7-9
clone_size: .
d_call: .
j_call: TRBJ1-2
cdr3_length: 11
cdr3_aa: CASGGTYGYTF
cdr3_nt: TGTGCCAGTGGAGGCACCTATGGCTACACCTTC

v_call: TRBV6-2/TRBV6-3
clone_size: few
d_call: TRBD2
j_call: TRBJ2-3
cdr3_length: 16
cdr3_aa: CASSSRLASSTDTQYF
cdr3_nt: TGTGCCAGCAGCTCCAGACTAGCGAGCAGCACAGATACGCAGTATTTT

v_call: TRBV7-9
clone_size: .
d_call: TRBD1
j_call: TRBJ1-2
cdr3_length: 16
cdr3_aa: CASSLEMDRVIYGYTF
cdr3_nt: TGTGCCAGCAGCTTAGAAATGGACAGGGTAATCTATGGCTACACCTTC

v_call: TRBV7-3
clone_size: once
d_call: .
j_call: TRBJ1-1
cdr3_length: 13
cdr3_aa: CASSLSVNTEAFF
cdr3_nt: TGTGCCAGCAGCCTTTCGGTGAACACTGAAGCTTTCTTT

v_call: TRBV7-8
clone_size: .
d_call: TRBD2
j_call: TRBJ2-3
cdr3_length: 17
cdr3_aa: CATVGMVAGADRDTQYF
cdr3_nt: TGTGCCACCGTGGGGATGGTAGCGGGGGCCGACCGAGATACGCAGTATTTT

v_call: TRBV4-1
clone_size: .
d_call: .
j_call: TRBJ2-5
cdr3_length: 16
cdr3_aa: CASSQAQGYPEKTQYF
cdr3_nt: TGCGCCAGCAGCCAGGCCCAGGGGTACCCAGAAAAGACCCAGTACTTC

v_call: TRBV19
clone_size: .
d_call: .
j_call: TRBJ1-1
cdr3_length: 14
cdr3_aa: CASSILSGGPEAFF
cdr3_nt: TGTGCCAGTAGTATTCTGTCGGGGGGCCCTGAAGCTTTCTTT

v_call: TRBV28
clone_size: .
d_call: .
j_call: TRBJ1-1
cdr3_length: 12
cdr3_aa: CASSQPGLKAFF
cdr3_nt: TGTGCCAGCAGCCAGCCGGGACTGAAAGCTTTCTTT

v_call: TRBV19
clone_size: .
d_call: TRBD2
j_call: TRBJ2-7
cdr3_length: 14
cdr3_aa: CASSISGNRYEQYF
cdr3_nt: TGTGCCAGTAGTATCAGCGGGAATCGGTACGAGCAGTACTTC

v_call: TRBV7-2
clone_size: .
d_call: TRBD2
j_call: TRBJ2-7
cdr3_length: 15
cdr3_aa: CASSIRRLAGGEQYF
cdr3_nt: TGTGCCAGCAGTATTAGAAGGCTAGCGGGGGGCGAGCAGTACTTC

v_call: TRBV4-1
clone_size: .
d_call: TRBD2
j_call: TRBJ2-7
cdr3_length: 15
cdr3_aa: CASSQESGSLYEQYF
cdr3_nt: TGCGCCAGCAGCCAAGAAAGCGGGAGCCTCTACGAGCAGTACTTC

v_call: TRBV6-5
clone_size: .
d_call: .
j_call: TRBJ2-7
cdr3_length: 14
cdr3_aa: CASQRGGSSYEQYF
cdr3_nt: TGTGCCAGCCAGAGGGGGGGGAGCTCCTACGAGCAGTACTTC

v_call: TRBV10-3
clone_size: once
d_call: .
j_call: TRBJ2-7
cdr3_length: 12
cdr3_aa: CAISAQGWEQYF
cdr3_nt: TGTGCCATCAGTGCCCAGGGCTGGGAGCAGTACTTC

v_call: TRBV2
clone_size: .
d_call: TRBD1
j_call: TRBJ1-2
cdr3_length: 16
cdr3_aa: CASRTLGQGALYGYTF
cdr3_nt: TGTGCCAGCAGGACCCTGGGACAGGGGGCATTGTATGGCTACACCTTC

v_call: TRBV20-1
clone_size: .
d_call: .
j_call: TRBJ1-2
cdr3_length: 10
cdr3_aa: CSARLRGYTF
cdr3_nt: TGCAGTGCCAGACTCCGTGGCTACACCTTC

v_call: TRBV29-1
clone_size: .
d_call: TRBD2
j_call: TRBJ2-2
cdr3_length: 13
cdr3_aa: CSGRLATTGELFF
cdr3_nt: TGCAGCGGCCGACTAGCCACCACCGGGGAGCTGTTTTTT

v_call: TRBV7-2
clone_size: once
d_call: TRBD1
j_call: TRBJ2-4
cdr3_length: 13
cdr3_aa: CASSLGQLNIQYF
cdr3_nt: TGTGCCAGCAGCTTGGGACAGTTAAACATTCAGTACTTC

v_call: TRBV24-1
clone_size: .
d_call: .
j_call: TRBJ2-3
cdr3_length: 16
cdr3_aa: CATSDWVPLGPDTQYF
cdr3_nt: TGTGCCACCAGTGATTGGGTCCCCCTGGGCCCAGATACGCAGTATTTT

v_call: TRBV7-2
clone_size: .
d_call: .
j_call: TRBJ1-2
cdr3_length: 14
cdr3_aa: CASSFLQENYGYTF
cdr3_nt: TGTGCCAGCAGCTTCCTCCAGGAAAACTATGGCTACACCTTC

v_call: TRBV6-2/TRBV6-3
clone_size: .
d_call: .
j_call: TRBJ2-1
cdr3_length: 15
cdr3_aa: CASSYRVLMHNEQFF
cdr3_nt: TGTGCCAGCAGTTACCGGGTGTTGATGCACAATGAGCAGTTCTTC

v_call: TRBV15
clone_size: .
d_call: .
j_call: TRBJ1-1
cdr3_length: 15
cdr3_aa: CATSRATGWNTEAFF
cdr3_nt: TGTGCCACCAGCAGAGCCACAGGCTGGAACACTGAAGCTTTCTTT

v_call: TRBV7-9
clone_size: .
d_call: TRBD1
j_call: TRBJ2-7
cdr3_length: 16
cdr3_aa: CASSSGNGTGDYEQYF
cdr3_nt: TGTGCCAGCAGCTCCGGAAACGGGACAGGGGACTACGAGCAGTACTTC

v_call: TRBV3-1/TRBV3-2
clone_size: .
d_call: .
j_call: TRBJ1-4
cdr3_length: 18
cdr3_aa: CASSQDLQTPGIGRKLFF
cdr3_nt: TGTGCCAGCAGCCAAGATCTGCAGACCCCAGGGATCGGTAGAAAACTGTTTTTT

v_call: TRBV25-1
clone_size: .
d_call: .
j_call: TRBJ1-6
cdr3_length: 15
cdr3_aa: CASSSAGAYNSPLHF
cdr3_nt: TGTGCCAGCAGTTCAGCAGGGGCATATAATTCACCCCTCCACTTT

v_call: TRBV15
clone_size: .
d_call: TRBD1
j_call: TRBJ2-7
cdr3_length: 15
cdr3_aa: CATNKGQGNSYEQYF
cdr3_nt: TGTGCCACCAACAAGGGACAGGGAAACTCCTACGAGCAGTACTTC

v_call: TRBV24-1
clone_size: .
d_call: .
j_call: TRBJ2-3
cdr3_length: 13
cdr3_aa: CATSDPAGDTQYF
cdr3_nt: TGTGCCACCAGTGATCCGGCCGGGGATACGCAGTATTTT

v_call: TRBV14
clone_size: .
d_call: TRBD2
j_call: TRBJ2-7
cdr3_length: 17
cdr3_aa: CASSLGLAGESSYEQYF
cdr3_nt: TGTGCCAGCAGCCTGGGACTAGCGGGGGAGAGCTCCTACGAGCAGTACTTC

v_call: TRBV7-2
clone_size: .
d_call: .
j_call: TRBJ2-1
cdr3_length: 12
cdr3_aa: CASSLGRQEQFF
cdr3_nt: TGTGCCAGCAGTTTAGGCCGTCAGGAGCAGTTCTTC

v_call: TRBV30
clone_size: .
d_call: TRBD1
j_call: TRBJ1-2
cdr3_length: 15
cdr3_aa: CAWSADRGPYYGYTF
cdr3_nt: TGTGCCTGGAGTGCGGACAGGGGGCCATACTATGGCTACACCTTC

v_call: TRBV5-1
clone_size: .
d_call: TRBD1
j_call: TRBJ2-7
cdr3_length: 15
cdr3_aa: CASSFGDRLRDEQYF
cdr3_nt: TGCGCCAGCAGTTTCGGGGACAGGTTGCGTGACGAGCAGTACTTC

v_call: TRBV28
clone_size: .
d_call: .
j_call: TRBJ1-5
cdr3_length: 16
cdr3_aa: CASSLWGRGGNQPQHF
cdr3_nt: TGTGCCAGCAGTTTATGGGGCCGGGGTGGCAATCAGCCCCAGCATTTT

v_call: TRBV19
clone_size: few
d_call: .
j_call: TRBJ2-3
cdr3_length: 15
cdr3_aa: CASSISVAAPNTQYF
cdr3_nt: TGTGCCAGTAGTATCAGTGTAGCGGCTCCAAATACGCAGTATTTT

v_call: TRBV6-5
clone_size: .
d_call: .
j_call: TRBJ1-2
cdr3_length: 16
cdr3_aa: CASSYSRGQWVYGYTF
cdr3_nt: TGTGCCAGCAGTTACTCCCGAGGACAGTGGGTCTATGGCTACACCTTC